The 28 T cell receptor beta chains presented below share a single source sample, sequenced in a study of breast tumors, draining lymph nodes, adjacent tissues. TCRdb re-called the multiplex PCR reads through MiXCR, storing one row per CDR3 protein. Of over 100,000 distinct CDR3 sequences in the sample, 20% to 25% were seen once. Axillary draining lymph nodes of breast cancer patients supplied the node samples. The sample was axillary lymph node tissue. The origin of the receptors is a female donor with breast cancer. Some clones in this sample may be carry-over from other donors' samples.

In its sample, this clonotype was seen many times. V gene TRBV29-1 combines with J gene TRBJ2-7, with TRBD1 as a possible D gene (5 bases). CDR3 length equals 13 residues. Germline V gene sequence: CDR1 SQVTM, CDR2 ANQGSEA. Trimming took off 4 bases at V and 2 bases at J, with 12 bases between the two ends. DNA for the CDR3: TGCAGCGTTGCGCAGGGCTTAACCTACGAGCAGTACTTC. The encoded protein is CSVAQGLTYEQYF.

This clonotype has ten or more counts. The chain employs TRBV4-1 and TRBJ1-4; TRBD1 might be the D (5 bases). Per the germline V gene, CDR1 is MGHRA and CDR2 is YSYEKL. V was cut by 1 base and J by 8 bases, with 17 bases left in between. The CDR3 sequence is 16 residues long. This CDR3 reads CASSQGGVPGGEKLFF. In DNA form, the CDR3 reads TGCGCCAGCAGCCAAGGAGGTGTGCCCGGGGGGGAAAAACTGTTTTTT.

This clonotype was seen many times. The chain has TRBV10-3 and TRBJ2-3; maybe TRBD1 (6 bases). The ends were cut back, 10 bases at V and 8 bases at J, with 13 bases in the middle. The CDR3 has 11 amino acids. In germline, CDR1 is ENHRY, CDR2 SYGVKD. The chain's CDR3 is CATSSGVTQYF. The DNA for the CDR3 is TGTGCCACTTCTTCAGGGGTTACGCAGTATTTT.

With regard to this clonotype: A junction boundary mismatches the germline segment, possibly from a read error. The rearrangement links TRBV6-6 to TRBJ2-2; tentatively, D is TRBD2 (5 bases). This CDR3 is built from 16 residues. Germline V CDR1 and CDR2: MNHNY, SVGAGI (reference sequence). CDR3 nucleotide sequence: TGTGCCAGCAGTTACGGGCAGGCTGCGAACACCGGGGAGCTGTCTTTT. It codes for CASSYGQAANTGELSF.

The table lists this clonotype with many counts. V is TRBV20-1 and J is TRBJ2-7, with 9 nucleotides matching TRBD2. CDR3 length: 19 amino acids. Germline CDR1 reads DFQATT; CDR2 reads SNEGSKA (reference sequence). V lost 0 bases to trimming and J lost 3 bases; unmatched junction nucleotides: 18. CDR3 loop: CSARDQTGTKLAGDYEQYF. In DNA form, the CDR3 reads TGCAGTGCTAGAGATCAGACAGGGACGAAACTAGCGGGCGACTACGAGCAGTACTTC.

In this sample, this clonotype turned up many times. The chain uses TRBV28 and TRBJ1-6; D is perhaps TRBD1 (5 bases). The CDR3 totals 15 residues. From germline, CDR1 is MDHEN and CDR2 SYDVKM. Trimming removed 7 bases at V and 7 bases at J, with 17 bases between. Here the CDR3 reads CASTQPGRVNSPLHF. CDR3 nucleotides: TGTGCCAGCACACAACCGGGCAGGGTAAATTCACCCCTCCACTTT.

Many counts were recorded for this clonotype. The genes are TRBV19 and TRBJ2-2, with 8 bases fitting TRBD2. Germline CDR1 reads LNHDA; CDR2 reads SQIVND (reference sequence). After removal of 5 bases from V and 0 bases from J, the junction contained 2 bases not matched to a gene. The CDR3 runs to 15 residues. CDR3 sequence reads: CASSLLAANTGELFF. The CDR3 nucleotides read TGTGCCAGTAGTTTACTAGCGGCGAACACCGGGGAGCTGTTTTTT.

There are many counts of this clonotype. V usage is TRBV5-1 and J usage is TRBJ2-7, with D maybe TRBD1 (6 bases). Deletions cut 4 bases from V and 12 bases from J, with 14 bases between. The CDR3 has 11 residues. Germline assignment: CDR1 SGHRS and CDR2 YFSETQ. The DNA for the CDR3 is TGCGCCAGCAGCCCCGACAGGAAGCCGTACTTC. Its protein product is CASSPDRKPYF.

This clonotype was observed many times. The chain joins TRBV12-3 or TRBV12-4 to TRBJ2-1; 8 positions match TRBD2. The CDR3 extends over 18 amino acids. J was trimmed by 5 bases and V by 1 base; bases with no gene match: 13. As DNA, the CDR3 is TGTGCCAGCAGTTTAGGCAAAGGCGCTAGCGGGTCTAACAATGAGCAGTTCTTC. The encoded protein is CASSLGKGASGSNNEQFF.

This chain links TRBV28 with TRBJ1-4; D unclear. Trimming left V 2 bases short and J 3 bases short, with 10 bases between. The CDR3 covers 15 residues. CDR1 and CDR2 (germline): MDHEN, SYDVKM. CDR3 bases: TGTGCCAGCAGTTTAGTGGTCGCCCCTAATGAAAAACTGTTTTTT. Its protein is CASSLVVAPNEKLFF.

This clonotype was picked up many times. The J gene is TRBJ2-2, the V gene TRBV12-3 or TRBV12-4; D gene uncertain. This CDR3 contains 14 residues. The V and J ends lost 11 bases and 6 bases respectively, with 19 bases between them. The CDR3 DNA reads as TGTGCCGTGAAACGGTCCCCTCTATCCGGGGAGCTGTTTTTT. Translation: CAVKRSPLSGELFF.

This clonotype was observed many times. The chain carries TRBV20-1 and TRBJ2-1; 8 bases line up with TRBD1. The CDR3 spans 16 residues. V was clipped by 8 bases and J by 0 bases; unmatched bases: 12. Germline CDR1 and CDR2: DFQATT and SNEGSKA (reference sequence). In DNA form, the CDR3 reads TGCAGTACATGGTCGGACAGGGTAGACTCCTACAATGAGCAGTTCTTC. This translates into CSTWSDRVDSYNEQFF.

This clonotype was detected many times. The rearrangement joins TRBV7-3 to TRBJ2-7, with D hard to call. Looked up from germline, CDR1 is SGHTA and CDR2 is FQGTGA. With 2 bases removed from V and 0 bases from J, the gap between germline ends came to 11 bases. This CDR3 comprises 15 residues. The CDR3 sequence is CASSLFPSSSYEQYF. The CDR3 region has the DNA TGTGCCAGCAGCTTATTTCCGTCCAGCTCCTACGAGCAGTACTTC.

Ten or more counts support this clonotype. The V and J genes are TRBV7-9 and TRBJ2-1; 10 bases are shared with TRBD2. The CDR3 length is 13 residues. The V segment lost 2 bases and the J segment 15 bases; nucleotides outside the gene matches: 7. Germline values: CDR1 SEHNR, CDR2 FQNEAQ (reference sequence). The CDR3 DNA follows: TGTGCCAGCAGCTTACAGAGCGGGAGGGTTCCGTTCTTC. Translated, it gives CASSLQSGRVPFF.

The chain is built from TRBV20-1 and TRBJ2-5, with 13 bases fitting TRBD2. There are 19 residues in the CDR3. The V gene's germline CDR1 is DFQATT and CDR2 SNEGSKA (reference sequence). J was trimmed by 5 bases and V by 5 bases; bases with no gene match: 20. The CDR3 protein is CSARRTSGSFPPPGETQYF. The CDR3 DNA sequence: TGCAGTGCTCGAAGGACTAGCGGGAGTTTCCCCCCCCCCGGGGAGACCCAGTACTTC.

This clonotype was seen repeatedly, ten times or more. The rearrangement joins TRBV12-3 or TRBV12-4 to TRBJ1-3; D is ambiguous. The CDR3 has 15 residues. The V end lost 2 bases, the J end lost 3 bases, and 11 bases lay between the germline ends. The CDR3 region has the DNA TGTGCCAGCAGTTTATCTCCGCCGGTTGGAAACACCATATATTTT. As protein: CASSLSPPVGNTIYF.

The rearrangement uses TRBV7-2 and TRBJ2-3; D might be TRBD2 (6 bases). Deletions cut 5 bases from V and 6 bases from J, with 15 bases between. The CDR3 contains 14 residues. CDR1 is SGHTA, CDR2 FQGNSA, per germline. The CDR3 sequence: CASSPAGGIDTQYF. The DNA of the CDR3 is TGTGCCAGCAGCCCCGCCGGGGGAATCGATACGCAGTATTTT.

A word on this clonotype: At one end the junction does not follow the germline gene, possibly because of a read error. The chain uses TRBV27 and TRBJ2-7; D possibly corresponds to TRBD2 (6 bases). CDR3 size: 13 residues. In germline, CDR1 is MNHEY, CDR2 SMNVEV (reference sequence). CDR3 loop: CASSRPGAYEQCF. CDR3 nucleotides: TGTGCCAGCAGCAGACCGGGAGCTTACGAGCAGTGCTTC.

This clonotype occurred many times. V usage is TRBV5-5 and J usage is TRBJ1-5; D not certain. The V gene's germline CDR1 is SGHKS and CDR2 YYEKEE (reference sequence). The CDR3 contains 15 residues. V was shortened by 1 base and J by 1 base, with 9 bases between the two germline ends. CDR3 loop: CASSLYLGSNQPQHF. The CDR3, as DNA: TGTGCCAGCAGCTTGTATTTAGGGAGCAATCAGCCCCAGCATTTT. The full variable domain, its missing parts supplied by reference TRBV5-5 and TRBJ1-5, is DAGVTQSPTHLIKTRGQQVTLRCSPISGHKSVSWYQQVLGQGPQFIFQYYEKEERGRGNFPDRFSARQFPNYSSELNVNALLLGDSALYLCASSLYLGSNQPQHFGDGTRLSIL.

Ten or more counts support this clonotype. The chain employs TRBV19 and TRBJ2-1; the match to TRBD2 covers 10 bases. The CDR3 sequence is 15 residues long. V lost 7 bases to trimming and J lost 4 bases; unmatched junction nucleotides: 7. Germline CDR1 reads LNHDA; CDR2 reads SQIVND (reference sequence). CDR3 protein: CASTPLAGVYNEQFF. In nucleotides, the CDR3 is TGTGCCAGTACGCCGCTAGCGGGAGTTTACAATGAGCAGTTCTTC.

The CDR3 DNA reads TGTGCCAGCAGTGAAGAGGGGACAGGGCCATACGAGCAGTACTTC. Translated: CASSEEGTGPYEQYF. The chain is built from TRBV2 and TRBJ2-7; 9 nucleotides match TRBD1. The germline V gene has CDR1 SNHLY and CDR2 FYNNEI. J gave up 4 bases and V 1 base, and 5 bases lay outside the gene matches. The CDR3 contains 15 residues.

This clonotype was recorded many times. The chain has TRBV7-9 and TRBJ2-5; D ambiguous. From germline, CDR1 is SEHNR and CDR2 FQNEAQ (reference sequence). Trimming pared 1 base from V and 4 bases from J, leaving 4 bases between. CDR3 length: 12 residues. The chain's CDR3 is CASSLGRETQYF. In DNA form, the CDR3 reads TGTGCCAGCAGCTTAGGGCGAGAGACCCAGTACTTC.

This clonotype was counted many times. The rearrangement links TRBV7-2 to TRBJ1-3, with 8 bases fitting TRBD1. The CDR3 spans 16 residues. The V gene end was trimmed by 0 bases and the J gene end by 2 bases; junction bases not matched to a gene: 3. The germline V gene has CDR1 SGHTA and CDR2 FQGNSA. CDR3 amino acids: CASSLAGQGAGNTIYF. The CDR3 DNA follows: TGTGCCAGCAGCTTAGCCGGACAGGGCGCTGGAAACACCATATATTTT. The full variable domain, its missing parts supplied by reference TRBV7-2 and TRBJ1-3, is GAGVSQSPSNKVTEKGKDVELRCDPISGHTALYWYRQSLGQGLEFLIYFQGNSAPDKSGLPSDRFSAERTGGSVSTLTIQRTQQEDSAVYLCASSLAGQGAGNTIYFGEGSWLTVV.

This clonotype was observed at least ten times. The chain uses TRBV12-3 or TRBV12-4 and TRBJ2-7; D unclear. The CDR3 is 12 residues long. V was shortened by 2 bases and J by 4 bases, with 6 bases between the two germline ends. The CDR3 bases are TGTGCCAGCAGTTTAAGTTTTTACGAGCAGTACTTC. Translating it yields CASSLSFYEQYF.

This clonotype was counted a few times. The rearrangement links TRBV20-1 to TRBJ2-3, with 8 positions matching TRBD2. CDR1 and CDR2 (germline): DFQATT, SNEGSKA (reference sequence). The CDR3 has 14 amino acids. Trimming at V came to 1 base and at J to 8 bases, leaving 8 bases not matched to a gene. This chain's CDR3 is CSARVSGRGGTQYF. The CDR3 coding sequence is TGCAGTGCTAGAGTCAGCGGGAGAGGGGGTACGCAGTATTTT.

As regards this clonotype: This may come from a read error, since a much larger clone is one base off. V is TRBV5-1 and J is TRBJ2-6; maybe TRBD1 (5 bases). There are 14 residues in the CDR3. From germline, CDR1 is SGHRS and CDR2 YFSETQ. The CDR3 DNA is TGCGCCAGCAGCCCTCTCTCTGGGGCCAACGTCCCGACTTTC. Protein: CASSPLSGANVPTF. Full variable domain (rest looked up from reference TRBV5-1 and TRBJ2-6): KAGVTQTPRYLIKTRGQQVTLSCSPISGHRSVSWYQQTPGQGLQFLFEYFSETQRNKGNFPGRFSGRQFSNSRSEMNVSTLELGDSALYLCASSPLSGANVPTFGAGSRLTVL.

This clonotype was observed at least ten times. The chain joins TRBV7-9 to TRBJ2-1; the D gene is possibly TRBD2 (5 bases). The CDR3 sequence is 15 residues long. In germline, CDR1 is SEHNR, CDR2 FQNEAQ (reference sequence). V lost 1 base to trimming and J lost 8 bases, with 15 bases between them. CDR3 protein: CASSLVKGVADEQFF. CDR3 nucleotide sequence: TGTGCCAGCAGCTTAGTGAAGGGAGTTGCGGATGAGCAGTTCTTC.

This clonotype showed up many times. The V call is TRBV12-3 or TRBV12-4, the J call TRBJ2-2; 9 positions agree with TRBD2. Losses at the gene ends were 3 bases for V and 1 base for J; bases not matched to a gene: 6. This CDR3 region has 17 residues. The CDR3 spells CASSFQLAGRNTGELFF. DNA of the CDR3: TGTGCCAGCAGTTTCCAGCTAGCGGGAAGGAACACCGGGGAGCTGTTTTTT.